The rows below give T cell receptor beta chains drawn from one sample of a study of beta chain features in type 1 diabetes. Using immunoSEQ multiplex PCR, the repertoire was profiled, and TCRdb retains in-frame clones only, with some absent. The sample shows hundreds of thousands of clones, roughly 11% of them seen only once. The material sequenced was naive CD4+ T cells from blood. Source of these receptors: a woman younger than 45 in good health. The CDR3 runs from the conserved cysteine through the conserved F or W. Fields, in order: clone size, J gene, V gene, D gene, CDR3 length, CDR3 protein, CDR3 DNA. The D gene is left open where the match is weak. Clone size is not always given. Where it is, it says once, few, many or a class for expanded clones.

size: few; J: TRBJ1-1; V: TRBV7-2; D: NA; length: 13; CDR3: CATLRGANTEAFF; DNA: TGTGCCACCCTCCGCGGTGCGAACACTGAAGCTTTCTTT
size: NA; J: TRBJ2-7; V: TRBV5-1; D: NA; length: 12; CDR3: CASSLVGTVQYF; DNA: TGCGCCAGCAGCTTGGTCGGGACTGTGCAGTACTTC
size: few; J: TRBJ2-2; V: TRBV6-1; D: TRBD1; length: 13; CDR3: CASRRQGTGELFF; DNA: TGTGCCAGCAGGAGACAGGGGACCGGGGAGCTGTTTTTT
size: many; J: TRBJ2-6; V: TRBV29-1; D: TRBD1; length: 15; CDR3: CSVARDRSGANVLTF; DNA: TGCAGCGTTGCCCGGGACAGGTCTGGGGCCAACGTCCTGACTTTC
size: few; J: TRBJ1-1; V: TRBV10-3; D: TRBD1; length: 14; CDR3: CAIKMDRGNTEAFF; DNA: TGTGCCATCAAAATGGACAGGGGGAACACTGAAGCTTTCTTT
size: NA; J: TRBJ2-5; V: TRBV7-2; D: NA; length: 14; CDR3: CASSSYPRGETQYF; DNA: TGTGCCAGCAGCTCATACCCCCGAGGGGAGACCCAGTACTTC
size: NA; J: TRBJ2-3; V: TRBV5-1; D: TRBD1; length: 15; CDR3: CASSVGQGGTDTQYF; DNA: TGCGCCAGCAGCGTGGGACAGGGGGGTACAGATACGCAGTATTTT
size: few; J: TRBJ1-4; V: TRBV28; D: NA; length: 16; CDR3: CASSSYTTAFNEKLFF; DNA: TGTGCCAGCAGTTCGTACACGACAGCGTTTAATGAAAAACTGTTTTTT
size: few; J: TRBJ2-5; V: TRBV5-1; D: TRBD1; length: 16; CDR3: CASSLPGTGTPETQYF; DNA: TGCGCCAGCAGCTTGCCCGGGACAGGGACCCCGGAGACCCAGTACTTC
size: NA; J: TRBJ2-7; V: TRBV7-9; D: TRBD2; length: 16; CDR3: CASSPRGSGAGDEQYF; DNA: TGTGCCAGCAGCCCGCGAGGTAGCGGGGCAGGGGACGAGCAGTACTTC
size: few; J: TRBJ2-1; V: TRBV7-3; D: NA; length: 14; CDR3: CASSPVLASNEQFF; DNA: TGTGCCAGCAGCCCCGTGCTAGCGAGCAATGAGCAGTTCTTC
size: few; J: TRBJ1-5; V: TRBV27; D: TRBD1; length: 16; CDR3: CASSHGQGPPNQPQHF; DNA: TGTGCCAGCAGTCATGGACAGGGACCCCCCAATCAGCCCCAGCATTTT
size: NA; J: TRBJ2-1; V: TRBV6-4; D: TRBD1; length: 14; CDR3: CARREQGAGNEQFF; DNA: TGTGCCAGAAGGGAACAGGGGGCCGGCAATGAGCAGTTCTTC
size: NA; J: TRBJ1-1; V: TRBV11-2; D: NA; length: 14; CDR3: CASSLTGRNTEAFF; DNA: TGTGCCAGCAGCTTAACAGGGAGGAACACTGAAGCTTTCTTT
size: few; J: TRBJ2-5; V: TRBV7-2; D: TRBD2; length: 16; CDR3: CASSLALGSGGETQYF; DNA: TGTGCCAGCAGCTTAGCTCTTGGTAGCGGGGGGGAGACCCAGTACTTC
size: few; J: TRBJ2-1; V: TRBV30; D: TRBD2; length: 15; CDR3: CAWSPGGDSYNEQFF; DNA: TGTGCCTGGAGTCCCGGGGGGGACTCCTACAATGAGCAGTTCTTC
size: NA; J: TRBJ2-7; V: TRBV30; D: TRBD2; length: 16; CDR3: CAWSVLSSGSSYEQYF; DNA: TGTGCCTGGAGTGTTTTGTCTAGCGGGAGCTCCTACGAGCAGTACTTC
size: few; J: TRBJ2-3; V: TRBV19; D: TRBD2; length: 16; CDR3: CASSRGLAGGADTQYF; DNA: TGTGCCAGTAGTAGGGGACTAGCGGGAGGTGCAGATACGCAGTATTTT
size: few; J: TRBJ2-3; V: TRBV27; D: NA; length: 16; CDR3: CASSFTPGARTDTQYF; DNA: TGTGCCAGCAGTTTTACACCGGGAGCTCGTACAGATACGCAGTATTTT
size: NA; J: TRBJ2-1; V: TRBV2; D: TRBD2; length: 17; CDR3: CASSDPASGRSYNEQFF; DNA: TGTGCCAGCAGTGACCCGGCCAGCGGGAGATCCTACAATGAGCAGTTCTTC
size: few; J: TRBJ2-3; V: TRBV28; D: NA; length: 14; CDR3: CASSLGQSTDTQYF; DNA: TGTGCCAGCAGTCTAGGACAGAGCACAGATACGCAGTATTTT
size: NA; J: TRBJ2-7; V: TRBV9; D: NA; length: 13; CDR3: CASGAARHYEQYF; DNA: TGTGCCAGCGGCGCTGCCAGGCATTACGAGCAGTACTTC
size: NA; J: TRBJ1-4; V: TRBV11-2; D: NA; length: 13; CDR3: CASSLMEAGKLFF; DNA: TGTGCCAGCAGCTTAATGGAGGCGGGAAAACTGTTTTTT
size: few; J: TRBJ2-1; V: TRBV6-5; D: TRBD1; length: 14; CDR3: CASSAGGSYNEQFF; DNA: TGTGCCAGCAGCGCAGGGGGTTCCTACAATGAGCAGTTCTTC
size: few; J: TRBJ2-3; V: TRBV5-4; D: TRBD1; length: 16; CDR3: CASSPIIGQVSDTQYF; DNA: TGTGCCAGCAGCCCGATTATCGGACAGGTTTCAGATACGCAGTATTTT
size: NA; J: TRBJ2-7; V: TRBV29-1; D: NA; length: 15; CDR3: CSVSIPLKNLYEQYF; DNA: TGCAGCGTTTCAATACCACTTAAAAATCTCTACGAGCAGTACTTC
size: few; J: TRBJ2-2; V: TRBV28; D: TRBD2; length: 14; CDR3: CATYRGGNTGELFF; DNA: TGTGCCACTTACCGGGGGGGGAACACCGGGGAGCTGTTTTTT
size: NA; J: TRBJ1-3; V: TRBV5-1; D: TRBD1; length: 16; CDR3: CASSLAWDSSGNTIYF; DNA: TGCGCCAGCAGCTTGGCCTGGGACAGCTCTGGAAACACCATATATTTT
size: few; J: TRBJ2-1; V: TRBV19; D: TRBD1; length: 13; CDR3: CASSRQGANEQFF; DNA: TGTGCCAGTTCCCGACAGGGGGCAAATGAGCAGTTCTTC
size: few; J: TRBJ2-1; V: TRBV18; D: TRBD2; length: 19; CDR3: CASSPPPAGGPRDVNEQFF; DNA: TGTGCCAGCTCACCACCGCCAGCGGGAGGGCCGAGGGACGTGAATGAGCAGTTCTTC
size: few; J: TRBJ2-2; V: TRBV10-2; D: NA; length: 13; CDR3: CASSDRVTGELFF; DNA: TGCGCCAGCAGTGACAGGGTCACCGGGGAGCTGTTTTTT
size: few; J: TRBJ2-5; V: TRBV5-1; D: NA; length: 13; CDR3: CASSLPFQETQYF; DNA: TGCGCCAGCAGCTTGCCTTTCCAAGAGACCCAGTACTTC
size: once; J: TRBJ2-5; V: TRBV6-5; D: NA; length: 14; CDR3: CASSYAGVTETQYF; DNA: TGTGCCAGCAGTTACGCCGGGGTCACAGAGACCCAGTACTTC
size: NA; J: TRBJ2-3; V: TRBV19; D: TRBD2; length: 15; CDR3: CASKQVAGVADTQYF; DNA: TGTGCCAGCAAGCAGGTAGCGGGAGTGGCAGATACGCAGTATTTT
size: NA; J: TRBJ2-2; V: TRBV19; D: TRBD1; length: 17; CDR3: CASRAPGQGASTGELFF; DNA: TGTGCCAGTAGAGCCCCGGGACAGGGGGCTTCCACCGGGGAGCTGTTTTTT
size: few; J: TRBJ2-1; V: TRBV18; D: NA; length: 13; CDR3: CASSLAEYNEQFF; DNA: TGTGCCAGCTCACTCGCCGAGTACAATGAGCAGTTCTTC
size: few; J: TRBJ2-1; V: TRBV5-1; D: NA; length: 12; CDR3: CASNSQGNEQFF; DNA: TGCGCCAGCAACTCCCAGGGGAATGAGCAGTTCTTC
size: few; J: TRBJ2-3; V: TRBV9; D: NA; length: 17; CDR3: CASSPPSGYGERDTQYF; DNA: TGTGCCAGCAGCCCTCCCTCCGGGTACGGGGAGAGAGATACGCAGTATTTT
size: NA; J: TRBJ2-7; V: TRBV10-3; D: TRBD1; length: 14; CDR3: CAISEGQGGYEQYF; DNA: TGTGCCATCAGTGAGGGACAGGGCGGCTACGAGCAGTACTTC
size: NA; J: TRBJ2-2; V: TRBV19; D: NA; length: 15; CDR3: CASSTSGTFTGELFF; DNA: TGTGCCAGTAGCACATCCGGGACTTTCACCGGGGAGCTGTTTTTT
size: NA; J: TRBJ2-3; V: TRBV28; D: TRBD1; length: 17; CDR3: CASSLSMTGTSTDTQYF; DNA: TGTGCCAGCAGTTTATCCATGACAGGGACAAGCACAGATACGCAGTATTTT
size: few; J: TRBJ1-4; V: TRBV14; D: NA; length: 14; CDR3: CASSQPRGNEKLFF; DNA: TGTGCCAGCAGCCAGCCTCGCGGGAATGAAAAACTGTTTTTT
size: NA; J: TRBJ1-2; V: TRBV27; D: NA; length: 13; CDR3: CASSLSDQRGYTF; DNA: TGTGCCAGCAGTTTATCGGACCAGCGGGGCTACACCTTC
size: NA; J: TRBJ2-7; V: TRBV9; D: TRBD1; length: 15; CDR3: CASSVGTGGSYEQYF; DNA: TGTGCCAGCAGCGTAGGGACAGGGGGTTCCTACGAGCAGTACTTC
size: many; J: TRBJ1-4; V: TRBV30; D: TRBD1; length: 14; CDR3: CAWSHQGEDEKLFF; DNA: TGTGCCTGGAGCCATCAGGGGGAAGATGAAAAACTGTTTTTT
size: NA; J: TRBJ2-7; V: TRBV2; D: TRBD2; length: 15; CDR3: CASSELLAGVGEQYF; DNA: TGTGCCAGCAGTGAACTCCTAGCGGGAGTAGGGGAGCAGTACTTC
size: few; J: TRBJ2-7; V: TRBV28; D: TRBD1; length: 14; CDR3: CASSSRDRYYEQYF; DNA: TGTGCCAGCAGTTCAAGGGACAGATACTACGAGCAGTACTTC
size: NA; J: TRBJ2-7; V: TRBV5-1; D: TRBD1; length: 14; CDR3: CASSVSTGLGEQYF; DNA: TGCGCCAGCAGCGTATCGACAGGGTTAGGCGAGCAGTACTTC